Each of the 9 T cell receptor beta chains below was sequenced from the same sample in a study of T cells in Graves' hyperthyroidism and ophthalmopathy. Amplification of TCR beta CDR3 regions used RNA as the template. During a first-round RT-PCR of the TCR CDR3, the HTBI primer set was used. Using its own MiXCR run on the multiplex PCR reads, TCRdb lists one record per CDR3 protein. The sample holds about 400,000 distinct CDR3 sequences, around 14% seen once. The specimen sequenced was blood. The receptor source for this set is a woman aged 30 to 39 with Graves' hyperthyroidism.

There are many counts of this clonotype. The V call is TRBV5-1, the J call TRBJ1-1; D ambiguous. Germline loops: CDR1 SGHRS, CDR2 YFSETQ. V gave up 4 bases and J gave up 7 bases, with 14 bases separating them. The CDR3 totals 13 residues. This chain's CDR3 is CASSPIAGVEAFF. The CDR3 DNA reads TGCGCCAGCAGCCCGATCGCGGGTGTTGAAGCTTTCTTT.

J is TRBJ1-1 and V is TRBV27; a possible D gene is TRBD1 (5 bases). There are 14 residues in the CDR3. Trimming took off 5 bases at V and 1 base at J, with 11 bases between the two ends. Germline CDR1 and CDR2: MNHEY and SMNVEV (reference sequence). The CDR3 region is CASSPRTRNTEAFF. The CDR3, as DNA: TGTGCCAGCAGTCCAAGGACAAGGAACACTGAAGCTTTCTTT.

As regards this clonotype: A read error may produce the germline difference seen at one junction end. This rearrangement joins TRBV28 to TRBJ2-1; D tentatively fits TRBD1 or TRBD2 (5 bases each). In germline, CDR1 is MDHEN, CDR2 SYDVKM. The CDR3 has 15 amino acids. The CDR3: CASLGRSSSHNEQFF. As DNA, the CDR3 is TGTGCCAGCTTGGGACGTAGTAGCTCCCACAATGAGCAGTTCTTC.

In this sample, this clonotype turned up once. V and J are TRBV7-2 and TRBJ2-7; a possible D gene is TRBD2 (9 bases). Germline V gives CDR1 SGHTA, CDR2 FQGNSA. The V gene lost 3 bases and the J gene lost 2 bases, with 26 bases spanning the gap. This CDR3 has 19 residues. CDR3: CASSFSGGFGQGSAYEQYF. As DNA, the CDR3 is TGTGCCAGCAGCTTTAGCGGGGGTTTTGGACAGGGTAGCGCCTACGAGCAGTACTTC.

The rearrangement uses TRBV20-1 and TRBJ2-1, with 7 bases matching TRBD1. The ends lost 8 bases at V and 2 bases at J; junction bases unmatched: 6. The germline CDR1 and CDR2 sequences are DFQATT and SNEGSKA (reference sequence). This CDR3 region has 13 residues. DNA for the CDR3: TGCAGTACTCAGACAGGGACCTACAATGAGCAGTTCTTC. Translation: CSTQTGTYNEQFF.

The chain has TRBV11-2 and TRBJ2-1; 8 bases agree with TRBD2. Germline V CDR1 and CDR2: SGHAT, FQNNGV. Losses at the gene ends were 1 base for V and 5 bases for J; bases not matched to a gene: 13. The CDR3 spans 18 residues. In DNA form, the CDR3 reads TGTGCCAGCAGCTTAGGGCCCTCGATAGCGGGAACCCACAATGAGCAGTTCTTC. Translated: CASSLGPSIAGTHNEQFF.

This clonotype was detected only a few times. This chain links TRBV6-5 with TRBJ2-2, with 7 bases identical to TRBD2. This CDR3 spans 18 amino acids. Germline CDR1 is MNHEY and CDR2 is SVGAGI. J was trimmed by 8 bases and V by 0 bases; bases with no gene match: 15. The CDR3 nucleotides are TGTGCCAGCAGTTACTCTGTTGGCGGGGGACCAAATAGAGGGGAGCTGTTTTTT. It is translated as CASSYSVGGGPNRGELFF.

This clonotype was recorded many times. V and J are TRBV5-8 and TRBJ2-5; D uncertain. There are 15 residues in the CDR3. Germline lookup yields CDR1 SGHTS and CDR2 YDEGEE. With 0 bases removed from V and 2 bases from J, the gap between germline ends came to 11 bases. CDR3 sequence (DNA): TGTGCCAGCAGCTTGGGACGGGTTCGGCAAGAGACCCAGTACTTC. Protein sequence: CASSLGRVRQETQYF.

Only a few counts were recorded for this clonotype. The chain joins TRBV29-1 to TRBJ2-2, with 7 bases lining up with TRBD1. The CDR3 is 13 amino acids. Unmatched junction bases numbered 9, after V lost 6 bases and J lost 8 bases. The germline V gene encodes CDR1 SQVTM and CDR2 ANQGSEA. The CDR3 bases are TGCAGCGTCCACCTGACAGGGTTGGGGGAGCTGTTTTTT. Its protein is CSVHLTGLGELFF.